The text below deals with one TCR beta chain. The target antigen is unknown. V shed 5 bases and J 0 bases; nucleotides not matched to a gene: 7. Germline lookup yields CDR1 LNHDA and CDR2 SQIVND (reference sequence). The length of the CDR3 is 15 residues. The method was immunoSEQ multiplex PCR; TCRdb's version includes in-frame clones alone and lacks a portion of them. The repertoire consists of 20,000 to 25,000 clones, with over 60% occurring once and the leading ten covering less than 0.5%. Controls came from buffy coats of healthy blood donors. This entry comes from a study of STAT5B mutations in CD4+ large granular lymphocyte leukemia. Study conclusions and caveats: 8/27 top patient clones versus 2/35 control clones were TRBV06-family. Main leukemic clonotypes were patient-specific, but 20% to 25% appeared at low frequency elsewhere.

Sample: CD4+ T cells from blood buffy coats. The TCR was taken from a human donor in good health. This chain connects TRBV19 to TRBJ2-7, with 7 bases aligning to TRBD2. CDR3 sequence reads: CASSLSGLSSYEQYF. The CDR3 coding sequence is TGTGCCAGTAGTCTTAGCGGGCTGAGCTCCTACGAGCAGTACTTC.